This TCR beta chain was captured by sequencing in a study of cytomegalovirus exposure and HLA in healthy donors (dated by TCRdb to 2015 to 2018). Background for the entire study: An earlier analysis of 550 to 700 of the donors reported 250 to 300 Gb of sequence data and roughly 110 million unique TCR beta sequences from roughly 200 million T cells. About 310 gigabases of sequencing data and 78 million or so unique TCR sequences were included in an early release covering around 650 HLA-typed donors. Among the roughly 400 genotyped donors, 81% belonged to the genetic ancestry cluster associated with self-reported Caucasian donors. The aim of the study was to test whether cataloging public T cell receptors could identify signatures of past pathogen exposure. The study used immunosequencing to profile the T cell repertoires of approximately 690 subjects and linked those repertoires to cytomegalovirus serostatus. Along with the roughly 670-subject first cohort, a separate validation cohort of over 90 different subjects was used. To predict cytomegalovirus infection status, the study brought together high-throughput TCR immunosequencing, statistical association of individual TCRs with disease status, and machine learning. In a later analysis, previously published TCR beta repertoires from 666 donors were re-analyzed and high-resolution HLA genotyping was added so that TCR occurrence patterns could be studied. In the later analysis, no new phenotypic data were used to find candidate immune exposures; instead, reliance was placed on TCR beta sequences and their occurrence across donors. To decide whether each TCR beta V gene segment behaved as functional or pseudogenic, an earlier analysis of approximately 600 of the donors relied on high-throughput TCR beta sequencing. Donor age, sex, ethnicity and CMV serostatus were collected together with the repertoire data. Genome-wide SNP genotypes for about 55% of the roughly 670 donors were used in a later genetic analysis, which treated that subset as a discovery cohort. Every discovery cohort repertoire had been produced on one sequencing platform. HLA typing included class I and class II loci at four-digit resolution. The number of typed donors differed by locus: roughly 620-640 for A, B, C, DRB1 and DQB1; 522 for DQA1; over 600 for DPA1; and about 450 for DPB1. A handful of DR-DQ haplotypes were handled as single units for association and clustering because linkage in the cohort was strong. Among roughly 400 genotyped donors of the cohort, an average of approximately 240,000 unique TCR beta nucleotide sequences was sequenced per donor, of which about 18% were non-productive. Findings and caveats that apply to the study as a whole: An earlier analysis of several hundred of the donors showed that most TCR beta V segments appeared in productive rearrangements either about 87% or about 30% of the time, which broadly matched IMGT annotations. Because the 87-base-pair reads could not distinguish some IMGT-functional V segments, including TRBV6-2 and TRBV6-3, those segments were excluded. Roughly uniform sequencing depth across donors was assumed in presence/absence analyses, although this assumption may not hold. In a later analysis, HLA-associated TCR beta chains were found to be more clonally expanded and to have lower generation probabilities than equally common non-associated chains. Because HLA typing was unavailable for some donors at each locus, only the typed subset was used in association tests. Because counts were too low, seventeen rarely observed V segments, including chromosome 9 orphons, were excluded from the earlier analysis of around 590 of the donors. The cohort was sequenced for TCR beta chains only, and without alpha or paired-chain data the features that could be detected were limited. Immune exposure information for the cohort was limited to CMV serostatus. The authors suggested that the approach could potentially be extended to other disease states and immunological phenotypes. Correlated functional status among segregating V segments might be attributable to linkage disequilibrium, but an unknown experimental factor could not be ruled out. A later genetic analysis reported fewer N-insertions in productive TCRs among donors in an Asian-associated ancestry cluster than the roughly 700-donor mean. A few of the identified cytomegalovirus-associated TCR beta chains were confirmed in vitro to be specific for cytomegalovirus antigens. In a later genetic analysis, a missense DCLRE1C variant was associated with V-gene and J-gene trimming of TCR beta chains, and the association was replicated in an independent cohort. In the study, around 150 TCR beta chains were listed as associated with cytomegalovirus. A cluster of highly shared sequence variants was judged likely to represent a technical artifact of the sequencing pipeline. In a later analysis, TCR association rates were found to vary across HLA loci, with the most associated TCRs seen for DRB1 alleles and the fewest for HLA-C alleles. A later analysis reported that several top co-occurrence clusters appeared linked to parvovirus B19, influenza, CMV and Epstein-Barr virus. Most TCR sequences were seen in very few donors, while some public TCRs were found in many individuals. A later analysis found that most CMV-associated TCR beta chains appeared HLA-restricted, with HLA associations seemingly driven largely by CMV exposure. A further reported finding was that TCR beta sequences accurately predicted the HLA-A and HLA-B alleles for most subjects in the first cohort. At a false discovery rate of 0.05, a later analysis linked roughly 17,000 TCR beta sequences to specific HLA alleles. When HLA alleles, especially DR and DQ, strongly co-occurred, attributing TCR associations to individual alleles was difficult. Cytomegalovirus status was reported to be diagnosed by the classifier with high specificity and sensitivity in both the original and validation cohorts.

The cohort comprised more than 550 healthy bone marrow donors. Cohort members were all nominally healthy when sampled, although unrecorded immune exposures were likely present. The donor tested CMV seronegative and was one of the 352 seronegative cohort members. A peripheral blood sample was collected from each donor, and TCR beta sequencing was performed on peripheral blood mononuclear cells. Genomic DNA was extracted from the blood cell samples with the Qiagen DNeasy Blood Extraction Kit. Library preparation used the immunoSEQ multiplex PCR assay. For the multiplex PCR, a mixture combining 60 forward primers for TCR Vbeta segments and 13 reverse primers for TCR Jbeta segments was used. The CDR3 region of rearranged TCR beta genes was amplified from genomic DNA with a multiplex PCR assay. Amplified TCR beta libraries were sequenced as 87-base-pair reads on the Illumina HiSeq System. As for how the authors treated the data: A later analysis counted 75 million to 100 million unique TCR beta chains across the 550 to 800 repertoires, and some 11 million of these chains were shared by at least two donors. To remove PCR and sequencing errors, raw reads were error-corrected and collapsed into unique sequences using a nearest-neighbor algorithm that merged closely related sequences. Alignment of CDR3 sequences to IMGT reference sequences was used to assign V, D and J gene segments. For a sequence to be retained, a match of at least six nucleotides was required to both a V gene segment and a J gene segment. Rearrangements were classified as productive when the CDR3 lacked stop codons and remained in frame with V and J, and all other rearrangements were classified as non-productive. Following IMGT convention, CDR3 was defined as the stretch from the second conserved V-encoded cysteine up to the conserved J-encoded phenylalanine. The earlier analysis of about 590 of the donors excluded sequences that lacked an unambiguous match to a single V gene segment. In an earlier analysis of around 600 of the donors, V segments were called functional above 56.7% productive rearrangements and were called segregating when the between-donor standard deviation exceeded 5%. A statistical classification framework was developed to diagnose cytomegalovirus status using the catalog of TCR beta chain sequences. A later analysis assigned V and J genes by comparing TCR nucleotide sequences with IMGT/GENE-DB human TR gene sequences. Using the TCRdist pipeline, a later analysis assigned CDR3 sequences along with most-parsimonious VDJ recombination scenarios. In a later analysis, each TCR beta chain was defined by its CDR3 amino acid sequence together with its V-gene family, and reads without a unique V-gene family were excluded. In a later analysis, around 650 highly shared, low-generation-probability nucleotide sequences were removed to address suspected cross-contamination and a sequencing artifact. In a later analysis, a clonal expansion index for each public chain was calculated from normalized within-repertoire ranks of inferred template counts. In a later analysis, generation probabilities were computed using a VDJ recombination model fitted to out-of-frame rearrangements, and the results were checked against IGoR. A later analysis scored TCR-TCR, TCR-HLA and TCR-CMV co-occurrence with hypergeometric tests, applying a repertoire-size bias correction to TCR pairs. False discovery rates were estimated in a later analysis by permuting HLA or CMV assignments 20 times. In a later analysis, co-occurring TCRs were grouped with DBSCAN, and TCRdist sequence similarity was added when clustering was performed within HLA-allele-positive subsets. For co-occurrence clustering, repertoires with fewer than 30,000 or more than 120,000 public chains were excluded, along with 5 or 6 repertoires with anomalous nucleotide sharing. In TCRdb, the immuneACCESS table is reduced to in-frame sequences with V and J assigned. These tables do not hold every clone; where another copy was compared, an unresolved V gene accounts for under half, and the others remain unexplained. V, J and clone size derive from that table, while D and trimming were established from the DNA sequence. In this sample the table shows over 95,000 clones, roughly three quarters of which occur a single time. Together, the top ten hold 1.5% to 2.5% of the sample.

As concerns this clone: Its antigen is not yet known. There are no base qualities to consult, and no much larger clone falls within one base.

V lost 2 bases and J lost 2 bases, and the count of bases not matched to a germline gene is 6. CDR1 and CDR2 were assigned from the germline V gene as KGHSH and LQKENI. From cysteine to phenylalanine, the CDR3 is 16 amino acids long. Only CDR3 DNA remains: 48 bases, in frame from the first base. Material for sequencing was PBMCs. This TCR was sampled from a man in his forties or fifties in good health and CMV-seronegative. This sequence uses TRBV18 and TRBJ2-5, with TRBD2 identical over 9 junction bases. The sequenced DNA is TGTGCCAGCTCACCAGGTACTAGCGGGTATCAAGAGACCCAGTACTTC. Protein translation: CASSPGTSGYQETQYF.